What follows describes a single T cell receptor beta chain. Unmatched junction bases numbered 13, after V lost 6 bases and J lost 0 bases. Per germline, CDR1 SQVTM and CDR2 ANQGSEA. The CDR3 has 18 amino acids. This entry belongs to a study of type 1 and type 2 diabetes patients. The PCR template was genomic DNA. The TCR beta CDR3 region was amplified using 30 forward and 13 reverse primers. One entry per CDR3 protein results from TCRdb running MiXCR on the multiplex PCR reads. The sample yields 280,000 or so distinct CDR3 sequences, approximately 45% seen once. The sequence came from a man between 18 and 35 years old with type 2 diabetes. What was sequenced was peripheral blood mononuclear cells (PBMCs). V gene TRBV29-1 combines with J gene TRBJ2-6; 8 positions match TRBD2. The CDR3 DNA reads TGCAGCGTGATTGAATTTATCGCGGGAGGCTCTGGGGCCAACGTCCTGACTTTC. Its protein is CSVIEFIAGGSGANVLTF. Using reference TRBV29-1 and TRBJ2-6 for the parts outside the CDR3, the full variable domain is SAVISQKPSRDICQRGTSLTIQCQVDSQVTMMFWYRQQPGQSLTLIATANQGSEATYESGFVIDKFPISRPNLTFSTLTVSNMSPEDSSIYLCSVIEFIAGGSGANVLTFGAGSRLTVL.